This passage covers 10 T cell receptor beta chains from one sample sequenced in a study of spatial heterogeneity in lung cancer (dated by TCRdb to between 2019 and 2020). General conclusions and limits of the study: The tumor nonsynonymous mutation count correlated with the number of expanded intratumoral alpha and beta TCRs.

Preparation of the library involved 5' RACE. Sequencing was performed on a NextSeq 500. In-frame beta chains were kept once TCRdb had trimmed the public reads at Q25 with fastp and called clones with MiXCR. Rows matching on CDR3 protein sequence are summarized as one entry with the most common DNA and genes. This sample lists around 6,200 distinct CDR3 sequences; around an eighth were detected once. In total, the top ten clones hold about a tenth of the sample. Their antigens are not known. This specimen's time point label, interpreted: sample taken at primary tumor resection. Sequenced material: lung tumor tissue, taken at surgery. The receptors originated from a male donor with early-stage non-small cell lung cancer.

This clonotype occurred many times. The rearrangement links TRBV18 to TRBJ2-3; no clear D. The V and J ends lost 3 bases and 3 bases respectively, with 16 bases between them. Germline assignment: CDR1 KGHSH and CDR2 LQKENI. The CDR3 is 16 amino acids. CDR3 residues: CASSPKFRVFTDTQYF. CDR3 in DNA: TGTGCCAGCTCACCTAAATTCAGAGTTTTTACAGATACGCAGTATTTT.

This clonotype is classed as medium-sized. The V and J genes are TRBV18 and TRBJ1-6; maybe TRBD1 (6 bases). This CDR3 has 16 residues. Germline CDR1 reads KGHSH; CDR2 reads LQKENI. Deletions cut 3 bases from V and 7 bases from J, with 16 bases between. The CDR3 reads CASSPETGTRNSPLHF. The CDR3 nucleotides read TGTGCCAGCTCACCGGAAACCGGGACAAGGAATTCACCCCTCCACTTT.

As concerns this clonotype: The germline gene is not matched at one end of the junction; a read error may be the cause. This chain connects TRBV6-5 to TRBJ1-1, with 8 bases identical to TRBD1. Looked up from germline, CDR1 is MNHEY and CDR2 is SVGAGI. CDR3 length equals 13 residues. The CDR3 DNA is TGTGCCCGCAGTGGACAGGGCGTCACTGAAGCTTTCTTT. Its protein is CARSGQGVTEAFF.

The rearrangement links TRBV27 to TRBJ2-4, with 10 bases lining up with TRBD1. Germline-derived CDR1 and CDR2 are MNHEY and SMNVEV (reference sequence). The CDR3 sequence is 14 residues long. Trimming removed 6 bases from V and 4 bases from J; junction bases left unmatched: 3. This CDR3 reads CASRGTGAKNIQYF. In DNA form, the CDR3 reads TGTGCCAGCAGGGGGACAGGGGCGAAAAACATTCAGTACTTC.

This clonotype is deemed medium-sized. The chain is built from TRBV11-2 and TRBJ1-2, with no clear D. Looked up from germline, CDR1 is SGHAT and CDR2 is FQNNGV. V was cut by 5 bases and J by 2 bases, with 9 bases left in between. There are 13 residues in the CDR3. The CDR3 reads CASSPDSNYGYTF. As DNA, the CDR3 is TGTGCCAGCAGCCCAGATTCCAACTATGGCTACACCTTC.

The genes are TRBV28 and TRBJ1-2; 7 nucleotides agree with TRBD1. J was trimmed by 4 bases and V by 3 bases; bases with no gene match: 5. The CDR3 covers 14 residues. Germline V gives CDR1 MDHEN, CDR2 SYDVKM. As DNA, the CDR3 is TGTGCCAGCAGTTTTACGGGACAGATCTATGGCTACACCTTC. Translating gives CASSFTGQIYGYTF.

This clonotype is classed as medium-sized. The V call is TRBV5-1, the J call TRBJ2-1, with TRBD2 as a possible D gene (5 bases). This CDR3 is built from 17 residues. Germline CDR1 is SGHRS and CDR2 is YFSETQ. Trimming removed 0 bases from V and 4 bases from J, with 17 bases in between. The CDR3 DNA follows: TGCGCCAGCAGCTTGGGCCTTTTGGGTAGGGAGTACAATGAGCAGTTCTTC. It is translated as CASSLGLLGREYNEQFF.

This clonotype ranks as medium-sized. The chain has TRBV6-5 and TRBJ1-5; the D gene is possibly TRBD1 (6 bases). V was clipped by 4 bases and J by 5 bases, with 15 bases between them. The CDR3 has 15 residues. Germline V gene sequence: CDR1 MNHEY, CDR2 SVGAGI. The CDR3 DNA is TGTGCCAGCAGTTCCCCCCGGACAGCAGATCAGCCCCAGCATTTT. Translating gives CASSSPRTADQPQHF.

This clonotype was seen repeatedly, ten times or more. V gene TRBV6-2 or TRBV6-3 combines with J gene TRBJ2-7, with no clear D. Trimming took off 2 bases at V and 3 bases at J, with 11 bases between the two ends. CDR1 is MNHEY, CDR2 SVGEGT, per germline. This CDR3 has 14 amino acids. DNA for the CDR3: TGTGCCAGCAGTTACAGTGACTGGATCTACGAGCAGTACTTC. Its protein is CASSYSDWIYEQYF.

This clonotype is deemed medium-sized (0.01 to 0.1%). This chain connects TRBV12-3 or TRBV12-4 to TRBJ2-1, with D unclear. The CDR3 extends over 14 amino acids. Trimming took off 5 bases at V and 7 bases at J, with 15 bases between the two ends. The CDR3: CASSPVTGLNEQFF. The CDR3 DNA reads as TGTGCCAGCAGTCCTGTCACTGGGTTGAATGAGCAGTTCTTC.